The subject of this entry is one TCR beta chain. The entry originates in a study of siplizumab effects on memory and regulatory T cells. Germline lookup yields CDR1 LNHDA and CDR2 SQIVND (reference sequence). The CDR3 has 17 residues. Trimming left V 7 bases short and J 0 bases short, with 16 bases between. Assays covered around 100,000 TCR templates per sample. TCRdb keeps only in-frame clones here, not all; method: immunoSEQ multiplex PCR. The repertoire holds about 100,000 clones, about 91% seen once, with 0.15% in the top ten. The sequencing input was CD4+ T cells sorted from blood. The chain couples TRBV19 to TRBJ1-6; TRBD1 is a possible D gene (5 bases). This sequence was found in a human donor in good health. CDR3 coding DNA: TGTGCCAGTACCCCCGGCGGGACGAGCTCCTATAATTCACCCCTCCACTTT. This sequence encodes CASTPGGTSSYNSPLHF.